This record concerns one T cell receptor (beta chain) sequence. Germline CDR1 is LGHDT and CDR2 is YNNKEL (reference sequence). This CDR3 is 12 amino acids long. Trimming took 10 bases from V and 7 from J, leaving 13 bases between them. This sample was taken from a study of blood T cell repertoires in COVID-19. Across the study: From the United States, Italy and Spain came samples of acute and convalescent COVID-19. Sources were T cells, B-cell-depleted T cells, or PBMCs; the material itself was cDNA or gDNA.

How the authors handled the data: The assay estimated nucleated cells by amplifying reference gene primers. Sequencing was performed with immunoSEQ multiplex PCR; in TCRdb, only in-frame clones are kept and a portion is missing. For V, J and clone size, that table is used; D and trimming come from the DNA. The data contain more than 150,000 clones, around 83% of them singletons. The receptor was isolated from a woman aged 40 to 55 with acute or convalescent COVID-19. The chain recombines TRBV3-1 (or the pseudogene TRBV3-2) with TRBJ2-2, with a tentative D call TRBD2 (6 bases). Sequencing was done on a sample of peripheral blood. Here the CDR3 reads CATSGRLGELFF. The CDR3, as DNA: TGTGCCACCTCAGGGAGGCTCGGGGAGCTGTTTTTT.